These 32 T cell receptor beta chains were sequenced from one sample in a study of T cells in Graves' hyperthyroidism and ophthalmopathy. TCR beta CDR3 sequences were amplified from RNA transcripts. Primed by the HTBI set, a first-round RT-PCR was run on the TCR CDR3. TCRdb independently ran MiXCR on the multiplex PCR reads; one entry per CDR3 protein. This table holds 600,000 to 850,000 distinct CDR3 sequences, around 20% found once. The specimen sequenced was blood. The receptor set was obtained from a woman in her forties or fifties with Graves' hyperthyroidism that later progressed to Graves' ophthalmopathy.

The chain uses TRBV4-1 and TRBJ1-1; no clear D. CDR3 length equals 13 residues. The V gene lost 0 bases and the J gene lost 7 bases, with 9 bases spanning the gap. The germline CDR1 and CDR2 sequences are MGHRA and YSYEKL. The CDR3 bases are TGCGCCAGCAGCCAAGAACCCAACGATGAAGCTTTCTTT. Translation: CASSQEPNDEAFF.

Many counts were recorded for this clonotype. This sequence joins TRBV7-9 and TRBJ2-5, with TRBD2 as a possible D gene (5 bases). The CDR3 loop spans 15 amino acids. Germline V gene data show CDR1 as SEHNR and CDR2 as FQNEAQ (reference sequence). The V end lost 1 base, the J end lost 5 bases, and 14 bases lay between the germline ends. The CDR3 is CASSLVREKWETQYF. CDR3 DNA: TGTGCCAGCAGCTTAGTACGGGAAAAGTGGGAGACCCAGTACTTC.

This clonotype has just a few counts. This chain uses TRBV20-1 with TRBJ2-3; TRBD1 aligns across 7 bases. The CDR3 loop spans 14 amino acids. From germline, CDR1 is DFQATT and CDR2 SNEGSKA (reference sequence). V lost 3 bases to trimming and J lost 4 bases; unmatched junction nucleotides: 7. The CDR3: CSASGVGGPDTQYF. The DNA of the CDR3 is TGCAGTGCTAGCGGTGTAGGGGGCCCAGATACGCAGTATTTT.

For this clonotype: Possible read error: a much larger clone is one base away. The CDR3 coding sequence is TGTGCCAGCGGCCCACGGACTAGCGGGGATTGGGGCAATGAGCAGTTCTTC. Amino acid sequence: CASGPRTSGDWGNEQFF. The genes are TRBV7-8 and TRBJ2-1; 12 bases fit TRBD2. The CDR3 has 17 residues. The V gene's germline CDR1 is SGHVS and CDR2 FQNEAQ. The V and J ends lost 8 bases and 6 bases, in that order; junction bases with no gene match: 14.

This clonotype has only a few counts. The chain uses TRBV7-9 and TRBJ2-1; D not certain. The V gene lost 2 bases and the J gene lost 3 bases, with 11 bases spanning the gap. The CDR3 has 15 amino acids. Germline CDR1 SEHNR, CDR2 FQNEAQ (reference sequence). CDR3 bases: TGTGCCAGCAGCTTAACCCAATCGGGCTACAATGAGCAGTTCTTC. Encoded protein: CASSLTQSGYNEQFF.

This clonotype was detected ten times or more. The V gene is TRBV3-1, the J gene TRBJ1-1, with D unresolved. Per germline, CDR1 LGHDT and CDR2 YNNKEL (reference sequence). V was pared by 4 bases and J by 0 bases, with 15 bases between. The CDR3 consists of 16 residues. This chain's CDR3 is CASSLANTDVNTEAFF. CDR3 in DNA: TGTGCCAGCAGCCTCGCCAATACCGACGTGAACACTGAAGCTTTCTTT.

The chain employs TRBV11-1 and TRBJ2-1; the D call may be TRBD1 or TRBD2 (6 bases each). Germline CDR1 reads SGHAT; CDR2 reads FQDESV (reference sequence). V gave up 6 bases and J gave up 10 bases, with 19 bases separating them. This CDR3 comprises 14 residues. The CDR3 region is CASRRRDTGLEQFF. The CDR3 DNA reads TGTGCCAGCAGGAGGCGGGACACCGGATTGGAGCAGTTCTTC.

This clonotype was seen repeatedly, ten times or more. Here the CDR3 DNA reads TGTGCCAGCACCGCAGGTCGTGGGAGGGGGCATCAGCCCCAGCATTTT. Protein sequence: CASTAGRGRGHQPQHF. The rearrangement uses TRBV2 and TRBJ1-5; 7 bases are a match to TRBD1. The CDR3 loop spans 16 amino acids. Germline CDR1 reads SNHLY; CDR2 reads FYNNEI. V was clipped by 7 bases and J by 5 bases; unmatched bases: 14.

This clonotype was seen ten or more times. This chain joins TRBV20-1 and TRBJ2-1; TRBD1 matches at 10 bases. CDR3 length equals 15 residues. Germline V gene sequence: CDR1 DFQATT, CDR2 SNEGSKA (reference sequence). Losses at the gene ends were 4 bases for V and 7 bases for J; bases not matched to a gene: 10. The DNA of the CDR3 is TGCAGTGCTATTGGGGACAGGGGTTTGTGGAATGAGCAGTTCTTC. Its protein product is CSAIGDRGLWNEQFF.

In this sample, this clonotype turned up a few times. The chain employs TRBV6-1 and TRBJ1-1; D gene ambiguous. The CDR3 consists of 13 residues. V was shortened by 7 bases and J by 0 bases, with 9 bases between the two germline ends. Per the germline V gene, CDR1 is MNHNS and CDR2 is SASEGT. CDR3 amino acids: CASTSSVNTEAFF. For the CDR3, the DNA is TGTGCCAGCACCTCGTCGGTGAACACTGAAGCTTTCTTT.

The sample holds a few counts of this clonotype. The V call is TRBV20-1, the J call TRBJ2-5, with TRBD1 matching 9 bases. Germline-derived CDR1 and CDR2 are DFQATT and SNEGSKA (reference sequence). J gave up 4 bases and V 5 bases, and 2 bases lay outside the gene matches. The CDR3 runs to 12 residues. The CDR3 loop is CSAGTGPETQYF. The CDR3 DNA follows: TGCAGTGCTGGGACAGGGCCAGAGACCCAGTACTTC.

This clonotype was observed a few times. The CDR3 loop is CASSLGTATNYEQYF. As DNA, the CDR3 is TGCGCCAGCAGCTTGGGGACCGCGACTAACTACGAGCAGTACTTC. This chain connects TRBV5-1 to TRBJ2-7; TRBD2 might be the D (5 bases). V gave up 0 bases and J gave up 3 bases, with 13 bases separating them. This CDR3 has 15 amino acids. Germline V CDR1 and CDR2: SGHRS, YFSETQ.

This clonotype was observed a handful of times. V gene TRBV14 combines with J gene TRBJ1-1, with 8 bases matching TRBD1. The CDR3 has 17 amino acids. Germline V gives CDR1 SGHDN, CDR2 FVKESK. Losses at the gene ends were 4 bases for V and 3 bases for J; bases not matched to a gene: 13. The CDR3 reads CASSPRQGRVLDTEAFF. CDR3 DNA: TGTGCCAGCAGCCCTCGACAGGGGAGGGTGCTGGACACTGAAGCTTTCTTT.

The chain combines TRBV29-1 with TRBJ1-1, with D possibly TRBD1 on 5 matching bases. CDR3 length equals 12 residues. Trimming left V 8 bases short and J 4 bases short, with 14 bases between. Germline-derived CDR1 and CDR2 are SQVTM and ANQGSEA. The CDR3 coding sequence is TGCAGCTCCACGGGGGGTGCCACTGAAGCTTTCTTT. Residues: CSSTGGATEAFF.

There are many counts of this clonotype. The genes are TRBV18 and TRBJ1-2, with 7 bases that match TRBD1. Germline CDR1 reads KGHSH; CDR2 reads LQKENI. The CDR3 runs to 15 residues. Losses at the gene ends were 3 bases for V and 0 bases for J; bases not matched to a gene: 4. CDR3 sequence reads: CASSPPTGTNYGYTF. CDR3 DNA sequence: TGTGCCAGCTCACCGCCGACAGGGACTAACTATGGCTACACCTTC.

This chain connects TRBV7-3 to TRBJ1-1, with a weak D call TRBD1 (5 bases). Deletions cut 5 bases from V and 5 bases from J, with 21 bases between. This CDR3 contains 16 residues. CDR1 and CDR2 (germline): SGHTA, FQGTGA. CDR3 sequence: CASSPFPGRDGTEAFF. In DNA, the CDR3 is TGTGCCAGCAGCCCCTTCCCAGGCAGGGATGGGACTGAAGCTTTCTTT.

The V call is TRBV19, the J call TRBJ2-1, with D possibly matching TRBD2 (6 bases). This CDR3 comprises 16 residues. From germline, CDR1 is LNHDA and CDR2 SQIVND (reference sequence). Trimming shortened V by 1 base and J by 10 bases, and 20 bases separated the two germline ends. In nucleotides, the CDR3 is TGTGCCAGTAGTATAGTAATAGCGGACCCATTTGCGGAGCAGTTCTTC. Protein: CASSIVIADPFAEQFF.

The rearrangement uses TRBV6-6 and TRBJ2-1; D not certain. Germline CDR1 is MNHNY and CDR2 is SVGAGI (reference sequence). V lost 4 bases and J lost 2, with 6 bases in between. There are 13 residues in the CDR3. The CDR3 region has the DNA TGTGCCAGCAGTTCTCGAACCTACAATGAGCAGTTCTTC. Amino acids: CASSSRTYNEQFF.

The genes are TRBV5-1 and TRBJ2-3; maybe TRBD2 (5 bases). This CDR3 is 13 amino acids long. From germline, CDR1 is SGHRS and CDR2 YFSETQ. Trimming left V 4 bases short and J 10 bases short, with 16 bases between. The CDR3 here is CASSPGGGDAQYF. The DNA for the CDR3 is TGCGCCAGCAGCCCAGGCGGAGGTGATGCGCAGTATTTT.

The chain's CDR3 is CASSLDRLANYGYTF. The CDR3 DNA sequence: TGCGCCAGCAGCCTTGACCGATTGGCTAACTATGGCTACACCTTC. The chain couples TRBV4-1 to TRBJ1-2; D is undetermined. There are 15 residues in the CDR3. The V end was cut by 4 bases, the J end by 0 bases, with 12 bases between. Germline V CDR1 and CDR2: MGHRA, YSYEKL.

In this sample, this clonotype turned up many times. CDR3 residues: CASTWGITAGSPLHF. In DNA form, the CDR3 reads TGTGCCAGCACCTGGGGCATAACAGCGGGATCACCCCTCCACTTT. The J gene is TRBJ1-6, the V gene TRBV12-3 or TRBV12-4; D may be TRBD1 (5 bases). CDR3 length: 15 amino acids. V lost 7 bases to trimming and J lost 10 bases, with 20 bases between them.

In its sample, this clonotype was seen many times. The chain couples TRBV10-1 to TRBJ2-5; D could derive from TRBD1 or TRBD2 (7 bases each). The CDR3 extends over 14 amino acids. The V end lost 4 bases, the J end lost 8 bases, and 17 bases lay between the germline ends. Germline CDR1 reads WNHNN; CDR2 reads SYGVQD (reference sequence). CDR3: CASSGQGRGGTQYF. The CDR3 bases are TGCGCCAGCAGTGGACAGGGTCGCGGGGGAACCCAGTACTTC.

The rearrangement links TRBV19 to TRBJ2-1; possibly TRBD2 for D (7 bases). Trimming took 7 bases from V and 5 from J, leaving 12 bases between them. The CDR3 length is 13 residues. CDR1 LNHDA and CDR2 SQIVND come from the germline V gene (reference sequence). This CDR3 is CASMRGGHNEQFF. The CDR3 DNA follows: TGTGCCAGTATGCGCGGGGGCCACAATGAGCAGTTCTTC.

This clonotype has more than one count but fewer than ten. The chain combines TRBV18 with TRBJ1-2; possibly TRBD1 for D (6 bases). V lost 3 bases and J 0 bases, leaving 11 bases between the germline ends. Germline CDR1 and CDR2: KGHSH and LQKENI. The CDR3 spans 15 residues. The CDR3 protein is CASSPRTVSNYGYTF. The CDR3, as DNA: TGTGCCAGCTCACCGAGGACAGTTTCTAACTATGGCTACACCTTC.

V usage is TRBV4-1 and J usage is TRBJ2-2; possibly TRBD2 for D (6 bases). CDR1 MGHRA and CDR2 YSYEKL come from the germline V gene. This CDR3 comprises 15 residues. Trimming pared 2 bases from V and 7 bases from J, leaving 14 bases between. The chain's CDR3 is CASSQHRDSVGELFF. The CDR3 DNA sequence: TGCGCCAGCAGCCAACACCGGGACTCGGTCGGGGAGCTGTTTTTT.

Details on this clonotype: A read error may explain this, as a much larger clone is one base away. This chain links TRBV5-1 with TRBJ1-1; possible D gene TRBD1, 5 bases. V dropped 3 bases and J dropped 3 bases, with 9 bases sitting between them. The germline V gene encodes CDR1 SGHRS and CDR2 YFSETQ. The CDR3 sequence is 13 residues long. CDR3 sequence (DNA): TGCGCCAGCAGCTGGACATGCGACACTGAAGCTTTCTTT. Translated: CASSWTCDTEAFF.

The rearrangement links TRBV5-8 to TRBJ1-1; maybe TRBD1 (6 bases). V lost 4 bases, J lost 1 base, and 14 bases lay in between. CDR3 size: 15 residues. Germline assignment: CDR1 SGHTS and CDR2 YDEGEE. The CDR3: CASSPSGAGNTEAFF. DNA for the CDR3: TGTGCCAGCAGCCCGTCGGGGGCGGGGAACACTGAAGCTTTCTTT.

This clonotype has more than one count but fewer than ten. V gene TRBV7-8 combines with J gene TRBJ2-5; the D gene is possibly TRBD1 (5 bases). Germline V gives CDR1 SGHVS, CDR2 FQNEAQ. V lost 3 bases and J lost 4, with 15 bases in between. The CDR3 has 15 amino acids. This CDR3 is CASSLNRRGRETQYF. CDR3 bases: TGTGCCAGCAGCTTGAATAGAAGGGGCCGAGAGACCCAGTACTTC.

This clonotype was recorded at least ten times. The gene calls are TRBV3-1 and TRBJ2-1; the match to TRBD1 covers 10 bases. Trimming took 0 bases from V and 4 from J; bases not matched to a gene: 6. The V gene's germline CDR1 is LGHDT and CDR2 YNNKEL (reference sequence). The CDR3 contains 17 residues. The CDR3 reads CASSQEIGTGVYNEQFF. In DNA form, the CDR3 reads TGTGCCAGCAGCCAAGAGATCGGGACAGGGGTTTACAATGAGCAGTTCTTC.

This clonotype showed up just a few times. The chain combines TRBV7-9 with TRBJ1-4; D might be TRBD1 (5 bases). V was shortened by 4 bases and J by 7 bases, with 10 bases between the two germline ends. The CDR3 extends over 13 amino acids. Germline CDR1 SEHNR, CDR2 FQNEAQ (reference sequence). For the CDR3, the DNA is TGTGCCAGCAGCTCACCGGGACCTGAAAAACTGTTTTTT. Amino acids: CASSSPGPEKLFF.

This clonotype was seen ten or more times. The genes are TRBV7-8 and TRBJ1-1, with D perhaps matching TRBD1 (6 bases). Germline assignment: CDR1 SGHVS and CDR2 FQNEAQ. The V end lost 4 bases, the J end lost 11 bases, and 14 bases lay between the germline ends. This CDR3 region has 12 residues. The CDR3 DNA is TGTGCCAGCAGCTCCTCGACAGGTTCGGCTTTCTTT. Its translation is CASSSSTGSAFF.

The chain is built from TRBV4-1 and TRBJ1-5; D unresolved. The V gene lost 1 base and the J gene lost 5 bases, with 6 bases spanning the gap. This CDR3 has 13 amino acids. Germline values: CDR1 MGHRA, CDR2 YSYEKL. The CDR3 loop is CASSQGIDQPQHF. The CDR3 coding sequence is TGCGCCAGCAGCCAAGGGATAGATCAGCCCCAGCATTTT.